These 13 T cell receptor beta chains share one sample of origin, sequenced in a study of T cell responses to AZD1222 COVID-19 vaccine. Repertoires were generated with immunoSEQ multiplex PCR, while TCRdb's copy carries only in-frame clones and drops some. The sample records about 97,000 clones, 87% being singletons. The sequencing used peripheral blood, collected on day 0 of AZD1222 vaccination. Every receptor here comes from an adult in good health.

The chain carries TRBV30 and TRBJ2-1; D might be TRBD1 (7 bases). CDR3 length: 16 amino acids. Germline CDR1 and CDR2: GTSNPN and SVGIG (reference sequence). The germline V and J ends were trimmed by 8 bases and 2 bases, with 22 bases remaining between them. In nucleotides, the CDR3 is TGTGCCGGGAAAAAGCCGGGCAGGGGGGCCTACAATGAGCAGTTCTTC. This sequence encodes CAGKKPGRGAYNEQFF.

The chain links TRBV11-3 to TRBJ1-1; D gene ambiguous. Germline V gene lookup returns CDR1 SGHNT and CDR2 YENEEA. The CDR3 is 14 amino acids. The germline V and J ends were trimmed by 1 base and 0 bases, with 6 bases remaining between them. As DNA, the CDR3 is TGTGCCAGCAGCTTAGGGCGCATGAACACTGAAGCTTTCTTT. Its protein product is CASSLGRMNTEAFF.

This clone has just one count. The V and J genes are TRBV6-5 and TRBJ1-2; D remains unclear. This CDR3 comprises 14 residues. Germline V lookup: CDR1 MNHEY, CDR2 SVGAGI. The V gene lost 0 bases and the J gene lost 4 bases, with 9 bases spanning the gap. The CDR3 coding sequence is TGTGCCAGCAGTTACTCCACAGTTGGCTATGGCTACACCTTC. It encodes CASSYSTVGYGYTF.

The rearrangement joins TRBV6-5 to TRBJ1-5; 9 bases agree with TRBD1. Germline lookup yields CDR1 MNHEY and CDR2 SVGAGI. Trimming removed 5 bases from V and 5 bases from J; junction bases left unmatched: 4. The CDR3 is made up of 14 amino acids. This CDR3 is CASSTDRGYQPQHF. DNA of the CDR3: TGTGCCAGCAGTACGGACAGGGGATATCAGCCCCAGCATTTT.

The gene calls are TRBV6-5 and TRBJ1-3; possibly TRBD1 for D (5 bases). Germline CDR1 is MNHEY and CDR2 is SVGAGI. The CDR3 runs to 13 residues. Deletions cut 7 bases from V and 2 bases from J, with 9 bases between. CDR3 sequence reads: CASKGIPGNTIYF. CDR3 coding DNA: TGTGCCAGCAAGGGGATTCCTGGAAACACCATATATTTT.

The rearrangement links TRBV6-1 to TRBJ1-2, with 9 bases aligning to TRBD1. With V trimmed by 1 base and J by 3 bases, 0 bases remained unmatched. The CDR3 has 14 residues. From germline, CDR1 is MNHNS and CDR2 SASEGT. CDR3 residues: CASSEGDRDYGYTF. CDR3 DNA sequence: TGTGCCAGCAGTGAAGGGGACAGGGACTATGGCTACACCTTC.

This clone was seen a single time. This chain connects TRBV4-2 to TRBJ1-5, with TRBD1 identical over 8 bases. Germline lookup yields CDR1 LGHNA and CDR2 YNFKEQ. Trimming cost V 0 bases and J 5 bases; bases outside gene matches: 3. CDR3 length: 15 residues. The CDR3 region is CASSQEPGGDQPQHF. The CDR3 nucleotides read TGTGCCAGCAGCCAAGAGCCAGGGGGCGATCAGCCCCAGCATTTT.

The J gene is TRBJ2-2, the V gene TRBV19; 10 bases line up with TRBD2. Germline values: CDR1 LNHDA, CDR2 SQIVND (reference sequence). After removal of 4 bases from V and 6 bases from J, the junction contained 11 bases not matched to a gene. The CDR3 is 17 residues long. The CDR3 loop reads CASSTQREGLASGELFF. The CDR3, as DNA: TGTGCCAGTAGTACCCAGCGGGAGGGCCTGGCCTCCGGGGAGCTGTTTTTT.

The chain couples TRBV28 to TRBJ2-5; D is ambiguous. CDR3 size: 16 residues. Germline V CDR1 and CDR2: MDHEN, SYDVKM. The V end lost 6 bases, the J end lost 2 bases, and 19 bases lay between the germline ends. CDR3 in amino acids: CASSSLERGRQETQYF. The CDR3 nucleotides read TGTGCCAGCAGCTCCCTGGAAAGAGGCAGACAAGAGACCCAGTACTTC.

The chain couples TRBV6-6 to TRBJ1-5; a possible D gene is TRBD1 (6 bases). Germline CDR1 MNHNY, CDR2 SVGAGI (reference sequence). CDR3 length equals 17 residues. V gave up 5 bases and J gave up 7 bases, with 24 bases separating them. The CDR3: CASSPNRAPPLGQPQHF. Here the CDR3 DNA reads TGTGCCAGCAGTCCGAACAGGGCCCCGCCTTTGGGCCAGCCCCAGCATTTT.

The rearrangement joins TRBV19 to TRBJ1-6; 8 positions match TRBD1. Germline lookup yields CDR1 LNHDA and CDR2 SQIVND (reference sequence). The CDR3 covers 17 residues. The ends lost 6 bases at V and 9 bases at J; junction bases unmatched: 16. The CDR3 protein is CASRPRGLGASGSPLHF. The CDR3 DNA is TGTGCCAGTAGACCCAGGGGGCTGGGGGCCTCCGGTTCACCCCTCCACTTT.

The chain recombines TRBV5-5 with TRBJ1-2; D perhaps matches TRBD1 (6 bases). The ends were cut back, 4 bases at V and 3 bases at J, with 19 bases in the middle. Germline CDR1 is SGHKS and CDR2 is YYEKEE (reference sequence). The CDR3 extends over 16 amino acids. The CDR3 region is CASSPGATGFYYGYTF. The DNA for the CDR3 is TGTGCCAGCAGCCCCGGGGCTACAGGGTTTTACTATGGCTACACCTTC.

The chain has TRBV11-2 and TRBJ2-2; 10 bases map to TRBD2. V was pared by 5 bases and J by 3 bases, with 3 bases of the junction left unmatched. The CDR3 extends over 15 amino acids. The germline V gene has CDR1 SGHAT and CDR2 FQNNGV. In DNA form, the CDR3 reads TGTGCCAGCAGCCCAGGACTAGCGGACACCGGGGAGCTGTTTTTT. The encoded protein is CASSPGLADTGELFF.